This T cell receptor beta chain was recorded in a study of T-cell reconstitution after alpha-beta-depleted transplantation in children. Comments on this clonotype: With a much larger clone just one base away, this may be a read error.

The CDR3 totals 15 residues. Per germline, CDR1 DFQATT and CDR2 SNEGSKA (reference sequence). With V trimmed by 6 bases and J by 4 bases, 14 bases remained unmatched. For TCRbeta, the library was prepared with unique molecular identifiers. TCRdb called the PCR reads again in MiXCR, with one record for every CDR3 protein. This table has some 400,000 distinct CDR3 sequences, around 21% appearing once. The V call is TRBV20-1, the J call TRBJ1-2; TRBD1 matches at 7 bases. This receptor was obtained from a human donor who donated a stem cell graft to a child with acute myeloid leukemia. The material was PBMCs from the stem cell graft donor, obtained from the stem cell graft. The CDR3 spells CSAVPGQRAAYGYTF. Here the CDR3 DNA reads TGCAGTGCCGTCCCGGGACAGAGGGCAGCCTATGGCTACACCTTC.